The present T cell receptor (beta chain) was sequenced within a study of cytomegalovirus exposure and HLA in healthy donors. V was trimmed by 5 bases and J by 4 bases, leaving 15 bases between them. There are 15 residues in the CDR3. Per the germline V gene, CDR1 is KGHSH and CDR2 is LQKENI. PCR employed 60 Vbeta and 13 Jbeta primers. Here immunoSEQ multiplex PCR was the method, and the copy in TCRdb shows in-frame clones only, minus some. The data show approximately 150,000 clones, roughly 63% seen once. Sequencing was done on a sample of PBMCs. The chain is built from TRBV18 and TRBJ2-1; maybe TRBD2 (5 bases). This sequence was found in a woman aged 55-70 years in good health and CMV-seropositive. The CDR3 DNA sequence: TGTGCCAGCTCAAGAATCTCTGGGGAGTACAATGAGCAGTTCTTC. Amino acid sequence: CASSRISGEYNEQFF.